Listed below are T cell receptor beta chains from one sample, sequenced in a study of shared clonotypes between healthy human individuals. Clones were sequenced by immunoSEQ multiplex PCR, and TCRdb holds only the in-frame ones, with some missing. The table lists about 1.1 million clones, 70% to 80% of them singletons, with roughly 0.82% in the top ten. Sequencing was performed on memory CD4+ T cells from PBMCs. The source is a man younger than 30 in good health. Some clones in this sample may be carry-over from other donors' samples. The CDR3 runs from the conserved cysteine through the conserved F or W. The D gene is left open where the match is weak. Clone size is not always given. Where it is, it says once, few, many or a class for expanded clones.

d_gene	v_gene	j_gene	abundance	CDR3nt	CDR3aa
TRBD2	TRBV7-9	TRBJ2-7	-	TGTGCCAGCAGCTTAGATTACCGGACTAGCGGCGAGCAGTACTTC	CASSLDYRTSGEQYF
TRBD2	TRBV11-1	TRBJ2-3	-	TGTGCCAGCAGCCTGGGACTAGCGGGAGCAGATACGCAGTATTTT	CASSLGLAGADTQYF
-	TRBV5-1	TRBJ2-6	-	TGCGCCAGCAGCGTGGGGTCCTCTGGGGCCAACGTCCTGACTTTC	CASSVGSSGANVLTF
-	TRBV5-4	TRBJ2-7	once	TGTGCCAGCAGCTTGTTAGACGCCCACGAGCAGTACTTC	CASSLLDAHEQYF
-	TRBV5-1	TRBJ1-1	-	TGCGCCAGCTTCTGGGGACCGCCCTCGACTGAAGCTTTCTTT	CASFWGPPSTEAFF
-	TRBV28	TRBJ1-4	-	TGTGCCAGCAGTTTATCTCAGGGTCGGGGTGAAAAACTGTTTTTT	CASSLSQGRGEKLFF
-	TRBV7-2	TRBJ1-1	-	TGTGCCAGCAGCCCTCAGGGTACGAGCACTGAAGCTTTCTTT	CASSPQGTSTEAFF
-	TRBV7-7	TRBJ2-5	-	TGTGCCAGCAGCTTAGGGGCGCCGGGGCCGGGTGAGACCCAGTACTTC	CASSLGAPGPGETQYF
-	TRBV28	TRBJ2-2	-	TGTGCCAGCTCACCCTGGAGGGGGACCAACACCGGGGAGCTGTTTTTT	CASSPWRGTNTGELFF
TRBD2	TRBV9	TRBJ2-1	once	TGTGCCAGCAGCGCGTCACTAGCGGGAAGGGGCTACAATGAGCAGTTCTTC	CASSASLAGRGYNEQFF
TRBD1	TRBV6-1	TRBJ1-3	-	TGTGCCAGCAGTGCGGGACAGGTTATCGGCTCTGGAAACACCATATATTTT	CASSAGQVIGSGNTIYF
-	TRBV7-3	TRBJ2-3	-	TGTGCCAGCAGCTTAGAAGGACACACAGATACGCAGTATTTT	CASSLEGHTDTQYF
TRBD2	TRBV6-1	TRBJ2-3	many	TGTGCCAGCAGTGAACTCGGAGGGACTAGCGGGAGTGGAGATACGCAGTATTTT	CASSELGGTSGSGDTQYF
-	TRBV5-1	TRBJ1-1	-	TGCGCCAGCAGCTCAGTGGCCGGGGTGGGCACTGAAGCTTTCTTT	CASSSVAGVGTEAFF
-	TRBV5-1	TRBJ1-1	-	TGCGCCAGCAGCTTATCGACAGGGAACACTGAAGCTTTCTTT	CASSLSTGNTEAFF
-	TRBV4-3	TRBJ1-5	few	TGCGCCAGCAGCCAATCGGGACTTGCGAATCAGCCCCAGCATTTT	CASSQSGLANQPQHF
-	TRBV18	TRBJ1-3	-	TGTGCCAGCTCACCGGAATCTTACTCTGGAAACACCATATATTTT	CASSPESYSGNTIYF